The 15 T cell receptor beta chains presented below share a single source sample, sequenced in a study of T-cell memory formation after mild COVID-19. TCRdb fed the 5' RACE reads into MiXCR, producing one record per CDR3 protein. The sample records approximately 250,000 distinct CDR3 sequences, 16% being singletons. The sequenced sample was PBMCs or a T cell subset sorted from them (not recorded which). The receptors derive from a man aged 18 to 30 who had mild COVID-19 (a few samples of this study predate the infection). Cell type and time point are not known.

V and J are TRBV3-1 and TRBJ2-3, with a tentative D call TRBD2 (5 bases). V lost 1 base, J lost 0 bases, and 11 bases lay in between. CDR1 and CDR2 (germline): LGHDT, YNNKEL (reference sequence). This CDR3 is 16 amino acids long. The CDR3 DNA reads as TGTGCCAGCAGCCAAGCACTCCCGGGAAGCACAGATACGCAGTATTTT. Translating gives CASSQALPGSTDTQYF.

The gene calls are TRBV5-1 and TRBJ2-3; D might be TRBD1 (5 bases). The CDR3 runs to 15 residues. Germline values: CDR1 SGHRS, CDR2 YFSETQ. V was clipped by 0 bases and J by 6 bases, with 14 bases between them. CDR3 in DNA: TGCGCCAGCAGCTTGGTTCAGGGCCCCGCGGATACGCAGTATTTT. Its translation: CASSLVQGPADTQYF.

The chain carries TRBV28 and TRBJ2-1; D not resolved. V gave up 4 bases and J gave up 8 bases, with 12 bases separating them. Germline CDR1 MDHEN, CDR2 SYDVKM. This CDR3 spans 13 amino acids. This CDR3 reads CASSWTASDEQFF. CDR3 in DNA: TGTGCCAGCAGTTGGACCGCCTCCGATGAGCAGTTCTTC.

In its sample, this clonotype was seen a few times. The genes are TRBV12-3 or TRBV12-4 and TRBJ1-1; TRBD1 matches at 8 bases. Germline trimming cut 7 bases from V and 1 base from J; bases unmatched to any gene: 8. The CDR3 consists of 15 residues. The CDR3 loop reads CASTPRGHQNTEAFF. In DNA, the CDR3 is TGTGCCAGCACTCCCAGGGGGCATCAGAACACTGAAGCTTTCTTT.

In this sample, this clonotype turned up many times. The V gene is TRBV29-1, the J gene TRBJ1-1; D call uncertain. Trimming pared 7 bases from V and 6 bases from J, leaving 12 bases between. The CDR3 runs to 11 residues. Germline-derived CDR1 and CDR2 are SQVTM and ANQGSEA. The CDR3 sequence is CSADSVAEAFF. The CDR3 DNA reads TGCAGCGCGGACTCTGTTGCTGAAGCTTTCTTT. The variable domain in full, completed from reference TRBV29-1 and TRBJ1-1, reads SAVISQKPSRDICQRGTSLTIQCQVDSQVTMMFWYRQQPGQSLTLIATANQGSEATYESGFVIDKFPISRPNLTFSTLTVSNMSPEDSSIYLCSADSVAEAFFGQGTRLTVV.

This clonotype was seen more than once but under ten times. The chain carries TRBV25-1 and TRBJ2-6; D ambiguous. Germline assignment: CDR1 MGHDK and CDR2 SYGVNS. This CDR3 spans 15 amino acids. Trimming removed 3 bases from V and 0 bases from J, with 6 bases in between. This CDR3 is CASSDPLSGANVLTF. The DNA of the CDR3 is TGTGCCAGCAGTGACCCCCTCTCTGGGGCCAACGTCCTGACTTTC.

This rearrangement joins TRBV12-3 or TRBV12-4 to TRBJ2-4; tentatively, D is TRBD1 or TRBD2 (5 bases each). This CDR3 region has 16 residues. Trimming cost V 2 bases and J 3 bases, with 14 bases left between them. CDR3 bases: TGTGCCAGCAGTTTAAGGGTCGGGACCCTCAAAAACATTCAGTACTTC. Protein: CASSLRVGTLKNIQYF.

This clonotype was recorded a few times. This CDR3 is CASSRGPGLFTEAFF. The CDR3 nucleotides read TGTGCCAGCAGCCGGGGGCCAGGGCTGTTCACTGAAGCTTTCTTT. V and J are TRBV3-1 and TRBJ1-1, with a possible D match to TRBD1 (6 bases). V lost 4 bases and J 4 bases, leaving 16 bases between the germline ends. Germline CDR1 and CDR2: LGHDT and YNNKEL (reference sequence). The CDR3 totals 15 residues.

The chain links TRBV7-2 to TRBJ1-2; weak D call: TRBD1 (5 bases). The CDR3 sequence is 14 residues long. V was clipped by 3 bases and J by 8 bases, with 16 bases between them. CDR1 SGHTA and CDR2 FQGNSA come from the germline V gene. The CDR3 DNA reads TGTGCCAGCAGCTTCCCCGGGACCCTAGGGGGCTACACCTTC. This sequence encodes CASSFPGTLGGYTF.

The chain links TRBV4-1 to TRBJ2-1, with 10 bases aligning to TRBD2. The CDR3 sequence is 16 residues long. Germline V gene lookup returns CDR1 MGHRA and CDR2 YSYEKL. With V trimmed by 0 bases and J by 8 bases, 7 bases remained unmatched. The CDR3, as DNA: TGCGCCAGCAGCCAAGACAGCAGCGGGGGGGCCTATGAGCAGTTCTTC. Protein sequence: CASSQDSSGGAYEQFF.

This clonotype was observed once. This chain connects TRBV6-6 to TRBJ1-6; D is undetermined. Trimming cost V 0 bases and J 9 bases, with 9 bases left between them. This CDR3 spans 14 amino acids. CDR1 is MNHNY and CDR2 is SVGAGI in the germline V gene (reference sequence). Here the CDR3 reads CASSYSSTLSPLHF. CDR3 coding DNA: TGTGCCAGCAGTTACTCATCGACCCTTTCACCCCTCCACTTT.

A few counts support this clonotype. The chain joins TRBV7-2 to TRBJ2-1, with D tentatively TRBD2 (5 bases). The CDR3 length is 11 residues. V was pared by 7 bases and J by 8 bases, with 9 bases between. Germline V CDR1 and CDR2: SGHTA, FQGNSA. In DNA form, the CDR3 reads TGTGCCAGCACCAGAGGGCATGAGCAGTTCTTC. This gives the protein CASTRGHEQFF.

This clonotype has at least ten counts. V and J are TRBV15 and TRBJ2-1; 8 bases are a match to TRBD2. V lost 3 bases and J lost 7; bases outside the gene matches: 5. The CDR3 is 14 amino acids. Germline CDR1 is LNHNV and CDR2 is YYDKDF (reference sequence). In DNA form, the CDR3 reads TGTGCCACCAGCAGTCCTCGGGGGGGGAATGAGCAGTTCTTC. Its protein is CATSSPRGGNEQFF.

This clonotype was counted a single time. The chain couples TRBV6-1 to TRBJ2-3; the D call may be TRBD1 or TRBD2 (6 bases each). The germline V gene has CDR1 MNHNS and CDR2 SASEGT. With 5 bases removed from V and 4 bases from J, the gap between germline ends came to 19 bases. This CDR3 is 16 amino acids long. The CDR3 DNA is TGTGCCAGCAGTCTCATCGGGGGCTTTGTCGCAGATACGCAGTATTTT. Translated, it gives CASSLIGGFVADTQYF.

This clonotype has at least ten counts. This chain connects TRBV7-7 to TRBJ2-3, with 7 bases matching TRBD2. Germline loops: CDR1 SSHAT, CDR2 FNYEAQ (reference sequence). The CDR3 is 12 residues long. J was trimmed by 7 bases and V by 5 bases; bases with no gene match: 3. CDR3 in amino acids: CASSPGGYTQYF. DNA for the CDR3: TGTGCCAGCAGCCCGGGGGGTTATACGCAGTATTTT. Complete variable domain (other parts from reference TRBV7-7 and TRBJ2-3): GAGVSQSPRYKVTKRGQDVTLRCDPISSHATLYWYQQALGQGPEFLTYFNYEAQPDKSGLPSDRFSAERPEGSISTLTIQRTEQRDSAMYRCASSPGGYTQYFGPGTRLTVL.